What follows are 9 T cell receptor beta chains derived from one specimen sequenced in a study of T cells in Graves' hyperthyroidism and ophthalmopathy. The TCR beta CDR3 regions underwent amplification using RNA transcripts as the source. The HTBI primer set was used in a first-round RT-PCR of the TCR CDR3. TCRdb re-called the multiplex PCR reads through MiXCR, storing one row per CDR3 protein. This table has roughly 660,000 distinct CDR3 sequences, about 18% appearing once. Input material: blood. The receptors shown here come from a middle-aged man with Graves' hyperthyroidism.

This clonotype was recorded a few times. The rearrangement uses TRBV6-4 and TRBJ2-3, with D perhaps given as TRBD1 or TRBD2 (6 bases each). V was trimmed by 5 bases and J by 4 bases, leaving 13 bases between them. The V gene's germline CDR1 is MRHNA and CDR2 SNTAGT. This CDR3 spans 14 amino acids. This chain's CDR3 is CASSPGGGADTQYF. CDR3 DNA: TGTGCCAGCAGTCCTGGAGGGGGAGCAGATACGCAGTATTTT.

In its sample, this clonotype was seen many times. J is TRBJ2-7 and V is TRBV5-1; 13 bases map to TRBD2. This CDR3 is 13 amino acids long. Looked up from germline, CDR1 is SGHRS and CDR2 is YFSETQ. Losses at the gene ends were 6 bases for V and 6 bases for J; bases not matched to a gene: 3. The CDR3 reads CASTGTSGTEQYF. CDR3 in DNA: TGCGCCAGCACAGGGACTAGCGGGACCGAGCAGTACTTC.

In this sample, this clonotype turned up a few times. The genes are TRBV18 and TRBJ1-5; D remains unclear. Germline CDR1 is KGHSH and CDR2 is LQKENI. V shed 4 bases and J shed 0 bases, with 10 bases lying between them. This CDR3 comprises 15 residues. This chain's CDR3 is CASSLDTNSNQPQHF. CDR3 nucleotide sequence: TGTGCCAGCTCACTAGACACTAATAGCAATCAGCCCCAGCATTTT. Together with reference TRBV18 and TRBJ1-5, the CDR3 gives the full variable domain: NAGVMQNPRHLVRRRGQEARLRCSPMKGHSHVYWYRQLPEEGLKFMVYLQKENIIDESGMPKERFSAEFPKEGPSILRIQQVVRGDSAAYFCASSLDTNSNQPQHFGDGTRLSIL.

The J gene is TRBJ2-3, the V gene TRBV20-1; 11 bases are a match to TRBD2. V shed 3 bases, J shed 6 bases, and the junction held 5 bases outside the gene matches. CDR1 and CDR2 (germline): DFQATT, SNEGSKA (reference sequence). The CDR3 extends over 14 amino acids. The CDR3 reads CSASGSGRVDTQYF. The DNA for the CDR3 is TGCAGTGCTAGTGGTAGCGGGAGGGTCGATACGCAGTATTTT.

The chain carries TRBV30 and TRBJ1-2; a possible D gene is TRBD1 (5 bases). V lost 2 bases and J 1 base, leaving 11 bases between the germline ends. CDR1 is GTSNPN, CDR2 SVGIG, per germline (reference sequence). CDR3 length equals 14 residues. CDR3: CAWSPDRHNYGYTF. Written as DNA, the CDR3 is TGTGCCTGGAGTCCTGACAGACATAACTATGGCTACACCTTC.

In this sample, this clonotype turned up many times. The CDR3 is CASSQYSHNSPLHF. DNA of the CDR3: TGCGCCAGCAGCCAGTACAGCCATAATTCACCCCTCCACTTT. The chain is built from TRBV4-1 and TRBJ1-6; D remains ambiguous. The CDR3 covers 14 residues. Trimming cost V 3 bases and J 5 bases, with 8 bases left between them. Germline V lookup: CDR1 MGHRA, CDR2 YSYEKL.

This clonotype was found many times. The chain uses TRBV29-1 and TRBJ2-2; 8 bases agree with TRBD1. CDR3 length: 15 residues. V lost 5 bases to trimming and J lost 5 bases; unmatched junction nucleotides: 10. The germline V gene encodes CDR1 SQVTM and CDR2 ANQGSEA. The CDR3 sequence is CSVLNPRGLTGELFF. In nucleotides, the CDR3 is TGCAGCGTTCTCAACCCCAGGGGGCTGACCGGGGAGCTGTTTTTT.

The chain combines TRBV11-2 with TRBJ2-1; TRBD2 agrees at 11 bases. Per germline, CDR1 SGHAT and CDR2 FQNNGV. Unmatched junction bases numbered 4, after V lost 4 bases and J lost 8 bases. The CDR3 is 14 residues long. CDR3 bases: TGTGCCAGCAGCTCACTAGCGGGAGTGGATGAGCAGTTCTTC. The encoded protein is CASSSLAGVDEQFF.

This clonotype was seen more than once but under ten times. The rearrangement uses TRBV3-1 and TRBJ2-7, with 7 positions matching TRBD2. There are 16 residues in the CDR3. Losses at the gene ends were 0 bases for V and 3 bases for J; bases not matched to a gene: 8. Germline values: CDR1 LGHDT, CDR2 YNNKEL (reference sequence). The CDR3 loop is CASSQELLAEVYEQYF. The CDR3 DNA follows: TGTGCCAGCAGCCAAGAACTCCTAGCGGAGGTCTACGAGCAGTACTTC.